These 11 T cell receptor beta chains originate from one sample sequenced in a study of blood T cell repertoires in COVID-19. Repertoires were generated with immunoSEQ multiplex PCR, while TCRdb's copy carries only in-frame clones and drops some. The data contain 200,000 to 250,000 clones, approximately 86% of them seen just once; the ten biggest clones take up about 3.8%. Material: PBMCs or T cells enriched from blood (not recorded which). These receptors were obtained from a woman in her thirties or forties with acute COVID-19.

This chain connects TRBV27 to TRBJ2-7; 7 nucleotides line up with TRBD2. Trimming cost V 0 bases and J 2 bases; bases outside gene matches: 10. This CDR3 contains 17 residues. Germline V CDR1 and CDR2: MNHEY, SMNVEV (reference sequence). The CDR3 DNA is TGTGCCAGCAGTTTATCGAGAGGGGTAGGGAGGGCCTACGAGCAGTACTTC. As protein: CASSLSRGVGRAYEQYF.

The rearrangement joins TRBV7-9 to TRBJ2-2; 7 bases are a match to TRBD1. Germline V gene sequence: CDR1 SEHNR, CDR2 FQNEAQ (reference sequence). J was trimmed by 6 bases and V by 1 base; bases with no gene match: 5. This CDR3 has 15 residues. CDR3 DNA sequence: TGTGCCAGCAGCTTAGAGGGGGCGCAGGCCGGGGAGCTGTTTTTT. This sequence encodes CASSLEGAQAGELFF. The full variable domain, in which reference TRBV7-9 and TRBJ2-2 provide the parts outside the CDR3, is DTGVSQNPRHKITKRGQNVTFRCDPISEHNRLYWYRQTLGQGPEFLTYFQNEAQLEKSRLLSDRFSAERPKGSFSTLEIQRTEQGDSAMYLCASSLEGAQAGELFFGEGSRLTVL.

The chain links TRBV28 to TRBJ2-6; D uncertain. This CDR3 is built from 16 residues. Germline CDR1 reads MDHEN; CDR2 reads SYDVKM. Trimming removed 3 bases at V and 0 bases at J, with 9 bases between. DNA of the CDR3: TGTGCCAGCAGTTTTCTGAGTTCCTCTGGGGCCAACGTCCTGACTTTC. Amino acid sequence: CASSFLSSSGANVLTF.

The chain uses TRBV18 and TRBJ1-6, with D possibly being TRBD1 (5 bases). Looked up from germline, CDR1 is KGHSH and CDR2 is LQKENI. The CDR3 is made up of 16 amino acids. V was pared by 3 bases and J by 6 bases, with 15 bases between. In DNA, the CDR3 is TGTGCCAGCTCACCGGAGGGGTCGAACGGTAATTCACCCCTCCACTTT. This encodes CASSPEGSNGNSPLHF.

This chain joins TRBV7-8 and TRBJ2-7, with 8 bases that match TRBD2. The ends lost 5 bases at V and 0 bases at J; junction bases unmatched: 9. This CDR3 has 16 residues. Germline V gene data show CDR1 as SGHVS and CDR2 as FQNEAQ. CDR3 nucleotide sequence: TGTGCCAGCAGCCTAGTAGCGGGGCGAACCTCCTACGAGCAGTACTTC. Residues: CASSLVAGRTSYEQYF.

The V call is TRBV29-1, the J call TRBJ1-2, with D tentatively TRBD1 (5 bases). CDR3 size: 12 residues. Deletions cut 7 bases from V and 8 bases from J, with 17 bases between. Germline values: CDR1 SQVTM, CDR2 ANQGSEA. CDR3 sequence (DNA): TGCAGCGCCTCGACATCAGGGATGGGCTACACCTTC. Its translation is CSASTSGMGYTF.

J is TRBJ1-4 and V is TRBV11-2, with TRBD1 as a possible D gene (6 bases). The CDR3 spans 15 residues. V was shortened by 2 bases and J by 8 bases, with 15 bases between the two germline ends. The V gene's germline CDR1 is SGHAT and CDR2 FQNNGV. The CDR3 region is CASSLYQGMGEKLFF. As DNA, the CDR3 is TGTGCCAGCAGCTTATACCAGGGGATGGGGGAAAAACTGTTTTTT.

The chain joins TRBV18 to TRBJ2-7, with 7 bases that match TRBD1. This CDR3 has 13 residues. The V and J ends lost 4 bases and 5 bases, in that order; junction bases with no gene match: 5. CDR1 is KGHSH, CDR2 LQKENI, per germline. The CDR3 region is CASSLRQGDEQYF. The CDR3 bases are TGTGCCAGCTCACTTCGACAGGGCGACGAGCAGTACTTC.

V gene TRBV28 combines with J gene TRBJ1-2, with D possibly being TRBD1 (6 bases). Germline CDR1 is MDHEN and CDR2 is SYDVKM. This CDR3 is 15 amino acids long. The V and J ends lost 8 bases and 4 bases respectively, with 20 bases between them. This chain's CDR3 is CASYSTAGTIYGYTF. The CDR3 DNA reads TGTGCCAGCTACTCCACCGCCGGGACAATCTATGGCTACACCTTC.

The V call is TRBV27, the J call TRBJ1-2; tentative D call: TRBD1 (6 bases). V was pared by 5 bases and J by 1 base, with 17 bases between. The CDR3 is made up of 16 amino acids. The V gene's germline CDR1 is MNHEY and CDR2 SMNVEV (reference sequence). The CDR3 bases are TGTGCCAGCAGTCACGCCTCCGGGACACTTAACTATGGCTACACCTTC. Amino acid sequence: CASSHASGTLNYGYTF.

The chain uses TRBV11-2 and TRBJ2-5; TRBD2 is a possible D gene (6 bases). There are 13 residues in the CDR3. The germline V gene has CDR1 SGHAT and CDR2 FQNNGV. V lost 4 bases and J 4 bases, leaving 10 bases between the germline ends. The CDR3 loop is CASSWPGVETQYF. In DNA form, the CDR3 reads TGTGCCAGCAGCTGGCCGGGAGTAGAGACCCAGTACTTC.